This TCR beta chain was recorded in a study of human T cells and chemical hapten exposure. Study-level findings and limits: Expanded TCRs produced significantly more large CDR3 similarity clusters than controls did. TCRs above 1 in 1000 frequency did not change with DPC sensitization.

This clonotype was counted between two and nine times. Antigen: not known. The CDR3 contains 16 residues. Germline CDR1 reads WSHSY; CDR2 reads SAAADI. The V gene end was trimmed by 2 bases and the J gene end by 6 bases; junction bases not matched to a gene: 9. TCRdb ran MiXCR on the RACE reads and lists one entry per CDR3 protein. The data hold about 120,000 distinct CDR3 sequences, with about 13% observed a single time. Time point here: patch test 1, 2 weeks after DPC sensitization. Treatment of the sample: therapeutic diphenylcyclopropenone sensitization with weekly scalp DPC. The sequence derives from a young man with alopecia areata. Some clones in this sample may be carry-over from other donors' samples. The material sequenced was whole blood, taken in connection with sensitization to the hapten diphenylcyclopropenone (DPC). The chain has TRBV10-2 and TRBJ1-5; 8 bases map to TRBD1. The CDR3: CASSEARTGQTQPQHF. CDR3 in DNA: TGCGCCAGCAGTGAGGCCCGGACAGGGCAAACTCAGCCCCAGCATTTT.